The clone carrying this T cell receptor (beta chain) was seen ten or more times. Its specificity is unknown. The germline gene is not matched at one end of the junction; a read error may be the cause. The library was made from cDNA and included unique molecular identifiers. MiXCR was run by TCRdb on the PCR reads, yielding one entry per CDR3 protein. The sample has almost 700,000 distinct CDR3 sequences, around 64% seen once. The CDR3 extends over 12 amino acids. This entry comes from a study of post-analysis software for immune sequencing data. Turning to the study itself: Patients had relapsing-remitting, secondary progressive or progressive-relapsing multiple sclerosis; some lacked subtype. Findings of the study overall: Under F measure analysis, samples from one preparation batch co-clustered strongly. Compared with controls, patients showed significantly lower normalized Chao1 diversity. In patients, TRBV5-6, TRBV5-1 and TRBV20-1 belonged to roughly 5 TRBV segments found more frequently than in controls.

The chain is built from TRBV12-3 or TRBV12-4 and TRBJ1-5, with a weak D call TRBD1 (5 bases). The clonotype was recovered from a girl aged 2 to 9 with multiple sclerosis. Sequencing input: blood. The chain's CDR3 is CASSLGVQPQHF. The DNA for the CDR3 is TGTGCCAGCAGCTTAGGGGTCCAGCCCCAGCATTTT.